The 13 T cell receptor beta chains reported below all come from one sample, sequenced in a study of shared clonotypes between healthy human individuals. The assay was immunoSEQ multiplex PCR, and TCRdb's table has in-frame clones only and misses some. The sample has some 2,100,000 clones; just over 90% are singletons. Terminally differentiated effector memory CD45RA+ cells were left out of the naive CD8 fraction, which was CD45RO-negative and positively selected for CCR7. Sample: naive CD8+ T cells from PBMCs. Source of these receptors: a man between 18 and 29 years old in good health. Some clones in this sample may be carry-over from other donors' samples.

V gene TRBV6-5 combines with J gene TRBJ2-1; 9 nucleotides line up with TRBD1. Germline V gene data show CDR1 as MNHEY and CDR2 as SVGAGI. V shed 6 bases and J 3 bases; nucleotides not matched to a gene: 6. The CDR3 extends over 15 amino acids. The CDR3 nucleotides read TGTGCCAGCAGGCCACAGGGGGCATACTACAATGAGCAGTTCTTC. Translation gives CASRPQGAYYNEQFF.

The sample holds one count of this clone. The genes are TRBV9 and TRBJ2-6; 15 positions agree with TRBD2. In germline, CDR1 is SGDLS, CDR2 YYNGEE. V was pared by 3 bases and J by 0 bases, with 4 bases of the junction left unmatched. There are 19 residues in the CDR3. CDR3 region: CASSGTSGRVSSGANVLTF. CDR3 nucleotides: TGTGCCAGCAGCGGGACTAGCGGGAGGGTCAGCTCTGGGGCCAACGTCCTGACTTTC.

Only a few counts were recorded for this clone. The rearrangement links TRBV30 to TRBJ1-5; 9 bases fit TRBD1. The trim removed 3 bases at V and 6 bases at J, leaving 6 bases unmatched. The germline CDR1 and CDR2 sequences are GTSNPN and SVGIG (reference sequence). The CDR3 loop spans 14 amino acids. The chain's CDR3 is CAWRPGTGFQPQHF. In DNA, the CDR3 is TGTGCCTGGAGACCCGGGACAGGGTTTCAGCCCCAGCATTTT.

This clone was picked up one time. The same CDR3 arises from other DNA sequences in this sample as well. The chain has TRBV28 and TRBJ1-1; D is unclear. This CDR3 comprises 13 residues. V lost 3 bases and J 0 bases, leaving 5 bases between the germline ends. Per the germline V gene, CDR1 is MDHEN and CDR2 is SYDVKM. This chain's CDR3 is CASSLGMNTEAFF. The CDR3 nucleotides read TGTGCCAGCAGTTTGGGCATGAACACTGAAGCTTTCTTT.

This chain uses TRBV15 with TRBJ2-7, with 9 bases that match TRBD1. The CDR3 has 15 residues. Germline CDR1 LNHNV, CDR2 YYDKDF (reference sequence). The junction had 5 bases not matched to a gene; V was cut back by 3 bases and J by 2 bases. CDR3 region: CATSSGDRATYEQYF. In DNA form, the CDR3 reads TGTGCCACCAGCAGTGGGGACAGGGCCACCTACGAGCAGTACTTC.

This clone was seen more than once but under ten times. This chain links TRBV6-4 with TRBJ1-1; D is perhaps TRBD1 (5 bases). V was clipped by 6 bases and J by 0 bases, with 11 bases between them. Germline V gene sequence: CDR1 MRHNA, CDR2 SNTAGT. The CDR3 totals 14 residues. The CDR3 nucleotides are TGTGCCAGCAGACCGACAGTACTGAACACTGAAGCTTTCTTT. Its translation is CASRPTVLNTEAFF.

The chain has TRBV29-1 and TRBJ2-2, with 8 bases aligning to TRBD1. The J segment lost 1 base and the V segment lost 0 bases, leaving 7 bases of the junction unmatched. CDR3 size: 17 residues. CDR1 is SQVTM, CDR2 ANQGSEA, per germline. CDR3 protein: CSVEDARTGWNTGELFF. The CDR3 DNA follows: TGCAGCGTTGAAGACGCTAGGACAGGGTGGAACACCGGGGAGCTGTTTTTT.

The rearrangement uses TRBV6-5 and TRBJ2-7; 8 nucleotides match TRBD2. Germline CDR1 and CDR2: MNHEY and SVGAGI. With 5 bases clipped from V and 0 bases from J, the junction kept 6 bases outside the gene matches. The CDR3 contains 15 residues. The chain's CDR3 is CASSVSGGGSYEQYF. CDR3 bases: TGTGCCAGCAGTGTATCCGGGGGGGGCTCCTACGAGCAGTACTTC.

DNA of the CDR3: TGTGCCAGCAGCTTATCTTTGACTAGCGGGAGTCCTTACGAGCAGTACTTC. Its translation is CASSLSLTSGSPYEQYF. This chain connects TRBV7-9 to TRBJ2-7; 12 bases map to TRBD2. The CDR3 is made up of 17 amino acids. Trimming at V came to 2 bases and at J to 4 bases, leaving 9 bases not matched to a gene. Germline lookup yields CDR1 SEHNR and CDR2 FQNEAQ (reference sequence).

V is TRBV27 and J is TRBJ2-3, with D perhaps matching TRBD1 or TRBD2 (5 bases each). Germline CDR1 reads MNHEY; CDR2 reads SMNVEV (reference sequence). The CDR3 is made up of 16 amino acids. Between the trimmed V and J ends, which lost 4 bases and 3 bases, there was a span of 17 bases. The CDR3: CASSSPGGRGTDTQYF. CDR3 coding DNA: TGTGCCAGCAGTTCCCCTGGGGGTCGTGGGACAGATACGCAGTATTTT.

The V call is TRBV5-1, the J call TRBJ2-2; D might be TRBD1 (5 bases). This CDR3 is built from 16 residues. In germline, CDR1 is SGHRS, CDR2 YFSETQ. The V and J ends lost 4 bases and 0 bases respectively, with 13 bases between them. The CDR3 loop is CASSPRTLPNTGELFF. CDR3 DNA sequence: TGCGCCAGCAGCCCCCGGACACTCCCGAACACCGGGGAGCTGTTTTTT.

J is TRBJ1-3 and V is TRBV19; no definite D call. V lost 3 bases and J 0 bases, leaving 9 bases between the germline ends. Germline V lookup: CDR1 LNHDA, CDR2 SQIVND (reference sequence). The length of the CDR3 is 15 residues. CDR3 sequence: CASSISHFSGNTIYF. Written as DNA, the CDR3 is TGTGCCAGTAGTATCAGCCACTTCTCTGGAAACACCATATATTTT.

The J gene is TRBJ2-5, the V gene TRBV28, with D uncertain. Germline V CDR1 and CDR2: MDHEN, SYDVKM. The V end lost 6 bases, the J end lost 5 bases, and 10 bases lay between the germline ends. CDR3 length: 12 residues. CDR3 DNA: TGTGCCAGCAGCTCCACCGGGGAGACCCAGTACTTC. Its protein product is CASSSTGETQYF.